Below are 9 T cell receptor beta chains sequenced from a single sample in a study of T cell responses to AZD1222 COVID-19 vaccine. Repertoires were generated with immunoSEQ multiplex PCR, while TCRdb's copy carries only in-frame clones and drops some. In the table there are around 170,000 clones, approximately 91% of which are singletons. This material consisted of peripheral blood, taken 28 days after the second AZD1222 dose. The receptors here all came from an adult who received the AZD1222 COVID-19 vaccine.

The chain recombines TRBV19 with TRBJ1-4; a possible D gene is TRBD1 (5 bases). The CDR3 covers 15 residues. Between the trimmed V and J ends, which lost 9 bases and 8 bases, there was a span of 22 bases. The germline V gene has CDR1 LNHDA and CDR2 SQIVND (reference sequence). The CDR3 DNA sequence: TGTGCCAGCAACGAAGGCCGGGGGGGTAAGGAAAAACTGTTTTTT. This translates into CASNEGRGGKEKLFF.

A few counts support this clone. The rearrangement uses TRBV4-2 and TRBJ2-3, with 11 bases matching TRBD2. Germline CDR1 and CDR2: LGHNA and YNFKEQ. The CDR3 spans 16 residues. The junction had 2 bases not matched to a gene; V was cut back by 1 base and J by 2 bases. The CDR3 loop reads CASSQASGGPTDTQYF. CDR3 bases: TGTGCCAGCAGCCAAGCTAGCGGGGGGCCCACAGATACGCAGTATTTT.

The V gene is TRBV11-3, the J gene TRBJ2-1; weak D call: TRBD1 (6 bases). V was clipped by 7 bases and J by 5 bases, with 9 bases between them. The CDR3 runs to 12 residues. Germline loops: CDR1 SGHNT, CDR2 YENEEA. This CDR3 is CASKGVDNEQFF. For the CDR3, the DNA is TGTGCCAGCAAGGGGGTAGACAATGAGCAGTTCTTC.

V gene TRBV19 combines with J gene TRBJ1-5; D might be TRBD1 (5 bases). The CDR3 has 15 amino acids. CDR1 and CDR2 from the germline V gene are LNHDA and SQIVND (reference sequence). V lost 3 bases and J 2 bases, leaving 11 bases between the germline ends. This CDR3 is CASSIGWGGNQPQHF. The CDR3 nucleotides read TGTGCCAGTAGTATTGGGTGGGGGGGCAATCAGCCCCAGCATTTT.

The chain couples TRBV30 to TRBJ2-7; D is unclear. V dropped 3 bases and J dropped 0 bases, with 12 bases sitting between them. The CDR3 extends over 14 amino acids. Germline V gene data show CDR1 as GTSNPN and CDR2 as SVGIG (reference sequence). The DNA for the CDR3 is TGTGCCTGGAGGGCCGGTTGGATCTCCTACGAGCAGTACTTC. Translating gives CAWRAGWISYEQYF.

For this clone: The sample contains more than one DNA sequence encoding this CDR3. The rearrangement links TRBV6-5 to TRBJ1-5, with a weak D call TRBD1 (5 bases). CDR3 length: 13 amino acids. V dropped 3 bases and J dropped 7 bases, with 10 bases sitting between them. Germline loops: CDR1 MNHEY, CDR2 SVGAGI. The CDR3 nucleotides read TGTGCCAGCAGTTATCAAGGGGACCAGCCCCAGCATTTT. Protein sequence: CASSYQGDQPQHF.

This chain joins TRBV30 and TRBJ1-6; perhaps TRBD1 as D (5 bases). The V and J ends lost 4 bases and 7 bases respectively, with 11 bases between them. Germline V lookup: CDR1 GTSNPN, CDR2 SVGIG (reference sequence). This CDR3 region has 13 residues. The CDR3 DNA reads TGTGCCTGGACTCCAGGGACCAATTCACCCCTCCACTTT. Its protein is CAWTPGTNSPLHF.

The CDR3 here is CASSLSSAQDEQYF. CDR3 in DNA: TGCGCCAGCAGCTTGTCCTCGGCACAGGACGAGCAGTACTTC. This chain uses TRBV5-1 with TRBJ2-7, with a weak D call TRBD1 (5 bases). V gave up 1 base and J gave up 5 bases, with 13 bases separating them. CDR1 and CDR2 (germline): SGHRS, YFSETQ. This CDR3 contains 14 residues.

CDR3 sequence reads: CASSLSRATSYEQYF. In DNA form, the CDR3 reads TGTGCCAGCAGTTTAAGTCGGGCGACCTCCTACGAGCAGTACTTC. The chain is built from TRBV28 and TRBJ2-7; no clear D gene. The V gene's germline CDR1 is MDHEN and CDR2 SYDVKM. This CDR3 spans 15 amino acids. V was clipped by 2 bases and J by 0 bases, with 11 bases between them.